The text below deals with one T cell receptor beta chain. Antigen specificity is unknown. The donors were part of the validation cohort of fewer than 150 subjects. That cohort was separate from the first cohort, which comprised 550 to 750 subjects. V dropped 5 bases and J dropped 4 bases, with 15 bases sitting between them. The CDR3 spans 14 residues. In germline, CDR1 is SGHNT, CDR2 YYREEE (reference sequence). This sample was included in a study of cytomegalovirus exposure and HLA in healthy donors. Overall study results and limits: Within the approximately 120 validation repertoires, first-cohort TCR clusters tended to co-occur, according to a later analysis. Overall, under 200 TCR beta chains were annotated as cytomegalovirus-associated. Reportedly, diagnosis of cytomegalovirus status by the classifier showed high specificity and sensitivity.

Some clones are missing from TCRdb's copy, which holds only in-frame ones; the method was immunoSEQ multiplex PCR. The repertoire consists of 150,000 to 200,000 clones, with 91% occurring once and the leading ten covering roughly 3%. The receptor comes from a woman in her late teens or twenties in good health and CMV-seropositive. V is TRBV5-4 and J is TRBJ1-2; possible D gene TRBD1, 5 bases. The sequenced sample consisted of PBMCs. The CDR3 DNA reads TGTGCCAGCAGGGAGGGGCAGGCCCTCTATGGCTACACCTTC. Amino acids: CASREGQALYGYTF. The variable domain in full, with the rest retrieved from reference TRBV5-4 and TRBJ1-2, is ETGVTQSPTHLIKTRGQQVTLRCSSQSGHNTVSWYQQALGQGPQFIFQYYREEENGRGNFPPRFSGLQFPNYSSELNVNALELDDSALYLCASREGQALYGYTFGSGTRLTVV.